A single sample is the source of the 14 T cell receptor beta chains below, sequenced in a study of cytotoxic CD8 clonotypes in ibrutinib-treated CLL. This table comes from immunoSEQ multiplex PCR, and its TCRdb copy is limited to in-frame clones, with some not included. The table lists under 300,000 clones, about three quarters of them singletons. Here the sequenced sample was PBMCs, taken after 24 months of ibrutinib treatment. Receptors were obtained from a human donor with chronic lymphocytic leukemia.

This clone was picked up a small number of times. The rearrangement uses TRBV27 and TRBJ2-7; TRBD2 is a possible D gene (6 bases). The CDR3 covers 15 residues. V lost 6 bases to trimming and J lost 2 bases, with 17 bases between them. Looked up from germline, CDR1 is MNHEY and CDR2 is SMNVEV (reference sequence). The CDR3 here is CASSLSSSVPYEQYF. In DNA, the CDR3 is TGTGCCAGCAGCCTCAGCTCTAGCGTTCCCTACGAGCAGTACTTC.

The rearrangement joins TRBV5-8 to TRBJ2-2; D is unclear. The V and J ends lost 4 bases and 7 bases respectively, with 5 bases between them. The CDR3 is 11 amino acids. The germline gives CDR1 SGHTS, CDR2 YDEGEE. CDR3 sequence: CASSLHGELFF. The CDR3, as DNA: TGTGCCAGCAGCCTCCACGGGGAGCTGTTTTTT.

The chain carries TRBV5-4 and TRBJ2-5; 11 positions match TRBD1. With V trimmed by 4 bases and J by 5 bases, 7 bases remained unmatched. Germline CDR1 is SGHNT and CDR2 is YYREEE (reference sequence). The CDR3 contains 15 residues. The CDR3 region has the DNA TGTGCCAGCAGCGCATGGACAGGGGGCCCCGAGACCCAGTACTTC. It specifies CASSAWTGGPETQYF.

This chain connects TRBV19 to TRBJ2-1; D is uncertain. The CDR3 spans 13 residues. Per the germline V gene, CDR1 is LNHDA and CDR2 is SQIVND (reference sequence). Trimming shortened V by 0 bases and J by 6 bases, and 6 bases separated the two germline ends. Here the CDR3 DNA reads TGTGCCAGTAGTATAGATCCCGGCAATGAGCAGTTCTTC. As protein: CASSIDPGNEQFF.

The chain links TRBV27 to TRBJ2-7; the D is unclear. CDR1 is MNHEY, CDR2 SMNVEV, per germline (reference sequence). Trimming took 8 bases from V and 0 from J, leaving 5 bases between them. The CDR3 totals 11 residues. The CDR3 DNA follows: TGTGCCAGCGGAGACTCCTACGAGCAGTACTTC. Protein sequence: CASGDSYEQYF.

J is TRBJ2-5 and V is TRBV7-8; D ambiguous. There are 14 residues in the CDR3. The ends were cut back, 0 bases at V and 3 bases at J, with 8 bases in the middle. The germline gives CDR1 SGHVS, CDR2 FQNEAQ. The CDR3 sequence is CASSLASKKETQYF. Here the CDR3 DNA reads TGTGCCAGCAGCTTAGCGTCCAAAAAAGAGACCCAGTACTTC.

This clone was counted between two and nine times. J is TRBJ1-2 and V is TRBV29-1, with 7 bases aligning to TRBD1. The ends lost 4 bases at V and 13 bases at J; junction bases unmatched: 12. CDR1 SQVTM and CDR2 ANQGSEA come from the germline V gene. This CDR3 has 12 amino acids. CDR3: CSVGGDSAGSTF. The DNA for the CDR3 is TGCAGCGTTGGCGGGGACAGCGCGGGGTCCACCTTC. The entire variable domain, with the rest obtained from reference TRBV29-1 and TRBJ1-2, is as follows: SAVISQKPSRDICQRGTSLTIQCQVDSQVTMMFWYRQQPGQSLTLIATANQGSEATYESGFVIDKFPISRPNLTFSTLTVSNMSPEDSSIYLCSVGGDSAGSTFGSGTRLTVV.

The V gene is TRBV6-1, the J gene TRBJ2-3; possibly TRBD2 for D (5 bases). Trimming removed 6 bases from V and 0 bases from J, with 7 bases in between. Per the germline V gene, CDR1 is MNHNS and CDR2 is SASEGT. The CDR3 is 13 amino acids. DNA for the CDR3: TGTGCCAGCAGAGCGGACAGCACAGATACGCAGTATTTT. Residues: CASRADSTDTQYF.

V is TRBV15 and J is TRBJ2-7; 11 positions match TRBD2. This CDR3 has 15 amino acids. Unmatched junction bases numbered 4, after V lost 0 bases and J lost 6 bases. From germline, CDR1 is LNHNV and CDR2 YYDKDF (reference sequence). CDR3 sequence (DNA): TGTGCCACCAGCAGAGACCTAGCGGGAGGCAGCGAGCAGTACTTC. Amino acid sequence: CATSRDLAGGSEQYF. Looking up the rest from reference TRBV15 and TRBJ2-7 gives the full variable domain: DAMVIQNPRYQVTQFGKPVTLSCSQTLNHNVMYWYQQKSSQAPKLLFHYYDKDFNNEADTPDNFQSRRPNTSFCFLDIRSPGLGDTAMYLCATSRDLAGGSEQYFGPGTRLTVT.

This clone showed up just a few times. The chain combines TRBV12-5 with TRBJ2-1; D ambiguous. CDR3 length: 12 amino acids. V was clipped by 6 bases and J by 8 bases, with 11 bases between them. Germline CDR1 LGHNT, CDR2 FRNRAP. CDR3 nucleotide sequence: TGTGCTAGTGGGGTTGGGGTGTATGAGCAGTTCTTC. As protein: CASGVGVYEQFF. The full variable domain, in which reference TRBV12-5 and TRBJ2-1 provide the parts outside the CDR3, is DARVTQTPRHKVTEMGQEVTMRCQPILGHNTVFWYRQTMMQGLELLAYFRNRAPLDDSGMPKDRFSAEMPDATLATLKIQPSEPRDSAVYFCASGVGVYEQFFGPGTRLTVL.

The chain links TRBV7-6 to TRBJ2-3, with a possible D match to TRBD1 (6 bases). V shed 5 bases and J shed 1 base, with 10 bases lying between them. The CDR3 extends over 14 amino acids. The germline V gene has CDR1 SGHVS and CDR2 FNYEAQ. The CDR3 region has the DNA TGTGCCAGCAGCCAGGGGCGGGGCACAGATACGCAGTATTTT. Its protein is CASSQGRGTDTQYF.

The gene calls are TRBV15 and TRBJ1-1, with a possible D match to TRBD1 (5 bases). Germline V lookup: CDR1 LNHNV, CDR2 YYDKDF (reference sequence). The CDR3 is 14 residues long. The V and J ends lost 7 bases and 0 bases respectively, with 12 bases between them. The CDR3 region is CATKTGRMNTEAFF. DNA for the CDR3: TGTGCCACCAAAACGGGACGGATGAACACTGAAGCTTTCTTT. Full variable domain (missing parts from reference TRBV15 and TRBJ1-1): DAMVIQNPRYQVTQFGKPVTLSCSQTLNHNVMYWYQQKSSQAPKLLFHYYDKDFNNEADTPDNFQSRRPNTSFCFLDIRSPGLGDTAMYLCATKTGRMNTEAFFGQGTRLTVV.

The V gene is TRBV11-2, the J gene TRBJ2-7, with D uncertain. The germline gives CDR1 SGHAT, CDR2 FQNNGV. The CDR3 consists of 12 residues. Trimming left V 2 bases short and J 12 bases short, with 14 bases between. For the CDR3, the DNA is TGTGCCAGCAGCTTATTTGGCGAGGTGTCGTACTTC. Protein: CASSLFGEVSYF.

The rearrangement uses TRBV25-1 and TRBJ2-1, with no clear D. Trimming took 4 bases from V and 9 from J, leaving 10 bases between them. Germline assignment: CDR1 MGHDK and CDR2 SYGVNS. The CDR3 extends over 12 amino acids. The CDR3: CASSVGGLEQFF. The CDR3 nucleotides are TGTGCCAGCAGTGTTGGCGGCCTTGAGCAGTTCTTC.